This T cell receptor beta chain was identified in a study of PD-1 blockade in classical Hodgkin lymphoma. Study-level points and caveats: CD4+ TCR diversity rose significantly by C4D1, and CD8+ TCR diversity did not. According to reports, newly diagnosed patients had lower baseline TCR diversity than healthy donors, and relapsed/refractory patients had lower baseline TCR diversity still.

TCRdb keeps only in-frame clones here, not all; method: immunoSEQ multiplex PCR. The data hold some 52,000 clones, with 86% observed a single time. The time point here: cycle 4 day 1 (C4D1), after 6 weeks of nivolumab. Brentuximab vedotin exposure varied among the patients, all of whom had relapsed after autologous stem cell transplantation. The CDR3 totals 13 residues. Looked up from germline, CDR1 is SGHDN and CDR2 is FVKESK. Between the trimmed V and J ends, which lost 4 bases and 9 bases, there was a span of 13 bases. In regard to this clone: Its antigen remains unidentified.

The chain is built from TRBV14 and TRBJ2-1, with D possibly matching TRBD1 (6 bases). The TCR was taken from a human donor with classical Hodgkin lymphoma. The source material was peripheral blood mononuclear cells (PBMCs), sampled before the fourth cycle of nivolumab. The CDR3 DNA reads TGTGCCAGCAGCCCACGAAACAGGGTTGAGCAGTTCTTC. It yields the protein CASSPRNRVEQFF.